Following are 31 T cell receptor beta chains from one sample sequenced in a study of breast tumors, draining lymph nodes, adjacent tissues. MiXCR, applied by TCRdb to the multiplex PCR reads, yields one record per CDR3 protein. The data contain roughly 19,000 distinct CDR3 sequences, about half of them singletons. The sequencing input was breast tumor tissue. All receptors come from a female donor with breast cancer. Some clones in this sample may be carry-over from other donors' samples.

The CDR3 DNA sequence: TGCGCCAGCAAGAACACAGATACGCAGTATTTT. It encodes CASKNTDTQYF. J is TRBJ2-3 and V is TRBV10-1; D remains unclear. From germline, CDR1 is WNHNN and CDR2 SYGVQD (reference sequence). V was shortened by 7 bases and J by 2 bases, with 4 bases between the two germline ends. This CDR3 region has 11 residues.

This clonotype ranks as medium-sized (0.01 to 0.1%). The rearrangement joins TRBV5-1 to TRBJ2-1, with 8 bases fitting TRBD2. V shed 3 bases, J shed 2 bases, and the junction held 7 bases outside the gene matches. Germline values: CDR1 SGHRS, CDR2 YFSETQ. CDR3 length: 16 residues. CDR3 region: CASSSGTSVAYNEQFF. The CDR3 DNA reads as TGCGCCAGCAGCTCCGGGACTAGTGTTGCCTACAATGAGCAGTTCTTC.

This clonotype was seen many times. This may be a read error, as it is one base from a much larger clone. The chain links TRBV5-1 to TRBJ2-7; D is unresolved. Germline V gives CDR1 SGHRS, CDR2 YFSETQ. This CDR3 is built from 14 residues. CDR3 nucleotides: TGCGCCAGCGGCTTGGCCCCAGCATACTACGAGCAGTACTTC. Protein: CASGLAPAYYEQYF.

This clonotype appeared many times. A read error may be the cause here, since a much bigger clone is one base away. CDR3 DNA sequence: TGTGCCAGCAGTCTCAGGGACAGGGGCACAGATACGCAGTATTTT. Its protein is CASSLRDRGTDTQYF. J is TRBJ2-3 and V is TRBV6-5, with 9 bases fitting TRBD1. The V and J ends lost 5 bases and 1 base, in that order; junction bases with no gene match: 4. Germline assignment: CDR1 MNHEY and CDR2 SVGAGI. The CDR3 is made up of 15 amino acids.

This clonotype is medium-sized (0.01 to 0.1%) by share. CDR3 DNA sequence: TGTGCCAGCAGTGACCTCTGGACAGGAAGCTCTGGAAACACCATATATTTT. Its protein is CASSDLWTGSSGNTIYF. The genes are TRBV6-5 and TRBJ1-3; TRBD1 matches 7 bases. The CDR3 consists of 17 residues. V shed 5 bases and J 0 bases; nucleotides not matched to a gene: 10. Germline lookup yields CDR1 MNHEY and CDR2 SVGAGI.

Ten or more counts support this clonotype. This CDR3 is CSARDQRGRDTQYF. For the CDR3, the DNA is TGCAGTGCTAGAGATCAAAGGGGGCGGGATACGCAGTATTTT. The V call is TRBV20-1, the J call TRBJ2-3; TRBD1 agrees at 7 bases. The trim removed 0 bases at V and 6 bases at J, leaving 6 bases unmatched. The germline V gene encodes CDR1 DFQATT and CDR2 SNEGSKA (reference sequence). This CDR3 comprises 14 residues.

Ten or more counts support this clonotype. The J gene is TRBJ2-1, the V gene TRBV7-9; unclear D gene. The CDR3 totals 14 residues. Germline V gene sequence: CDR1 SEHNR, CDR2 FQNEAQ (reference sequence). Trimming took 0 bases from V and 2 from J, leaving 5 bases between them. CDR3: CASSLAGTYNEQFF. In DNA, the CDR3 is TGTGCCAGCAGCTTAGCGGGAACCTACAATGAGCAGTTCTTC.

The chain employs TRBV29-1 and TRBJ2-7, with TRBD2 identical over 10 bases. Germline trimming cut 4 bases from V and 4 bases from J; bases unmatched to any gene: 4. Germline CDR1 reads SQVTM; CDR2 reads ANQGSEA. The CDR3 runs 13 residues. In DNA form, the CDR3 reads TGCAGCGTTGCTTCGGGACTAGCGTACGAGCAGTACTTC. This gives the protein CSVASGLAYEQYF.

This clonotype was counted at least ten times. The genes are TRBV7-2 and TRBJ2-7, with 7 bases that match TRBD1. The CDR3 runs to 16 residues. Germline CDR1 SGHTA, CDR2 FQGNSA. V lost 4 bases, J lost 3 bases, and 12 bases stayed unmatched. The CDR3, as DNA: TGTGCCAGCAGCTCAAGGGGGCCACCTGCGGTCTACGAGCAGTACTTC. This encodes CASSSRGPPAVYEQYF.

The chain couples TRBV12-3 or TRBV12-4 to TRBJ2-6, with D tentatively TRBD2 (7 bases). The CDR3 is made up of 18 amino acids. Deletions cut 8 bases from V and 0 bases from J, with 20 bases between. The CDR3 reads CASAGVAGASSGANVLTF. The CDR3, as DNA: TGTGCCAGCGCAGGGGTTGCGGGAGCCTCCTCTGGGGCCAACGTCCTGACTTTC.

CDR3 residues: CASSPLGREGLTDTQYF. In nucleotides, the CDR3 is TGTGCCAGCAGCCCACTCGGGCGGGAGGGCCTAACAGATACGCAGTATTTT. V and J are TRBV4-2 and TRBJ2-3, with 9 bases lining up with TRBD2. Trimming at V came to 4 bases and at J to 3 bases, leaving 11 bases not matched to a gene. The CDR3 consists of 17 residues. Germline CDR1 and CDR2: LGHNA and YNFKEQ.

This rearrangement joins TRBV7-3 to TRBJ2-7; 13 nucleotides align to TRBD2. This CDR3 comprises 15 residues. Germline V gene data show CDR1 as SGHTA and CDR2 as FQGTGA. Trimming cost V 6 bases and J 6 bases; bases outside gene matches: 8. For the CDR3, the DNA is TGTGCCAGCAGTCTCCCCGGACTAGCGGGAGTCGAGCAGTACTTC. It codes for CASSLPGLAGVEQYF.

The table lists this clonotype with many counts. Here the CDR3 reads CASSPRLGGETQYF. CDR3 nucleotide sequence: TGTGCCAGCAGTCCCCGACTAGGAGGGGAGACCCAGTACTTC. This chain joins TRBV6-2 or TRBV6-3 and TRBJ2-5, with a tentative D call TRBD2 (6 bases). Looked up from germline, CDR1 is MNHEY and CDR2 is SVGEGT. V was shortened by 5 bases and J by 5 bases, with 15 bases between the two germline ends. The CDR3 runs 14 residues.

This clonotype was counted many times. The chain links TRBV3-1 to TRBJ2-5, with 10 bases identical to TRBD1. The CDR3 is made up of 14 amino acids. CDR1 LGHDT and CDR2 YNNKEL come from the germline V gene (reference sequence). Germline trimming cut 1 base from V and 10 bases from J; bases unmatched to any gene: 6. The CDR3 is CASSQGTGGFDQYF. Here the CDR3 DNA reads TGTGCCAGCAGCCAAGGGACAGGGGGTTTCGACCAGTACTTC.

This clonotype was counted at least ten times. The chain employs TRBV7-2 and TRBJ2-1; no clear D gene. Trimming took 3 bases from V and 0 from J, leaving 12 bases between them. The CDR3 has 16 amino acids. Germline CDR1 is SGHTA and CDR2 is FQGNSA. Here the CDR3 reads CASSFPRRSSYNEQFF. DNA for the CDR3: TGTGCCAGCAGCTTCCCTAGAAGAAGCTCCTACAATGAGCAGTTCTTC. The entire variable domain, with the rest obtained from reference TRBV7-2 and TRBJ2-1, is as follows: GAGVSQSPSNKVTEKGKDVELRCDPISGHTALYWYRQSLGQGLEFLIYFQGNSAPDKSGLPSDRFSAERTGGSVSTLTIQRTQQEDSAVYLCASSFPRRSSYNEQFFGPGTRLTVL.

This clonotype came up many times. Compared with germline, one end of the junction differs, possibly owing to a read error. The rearrangement uses TRBV6-5 and TRBJ1-4, with 8 bases fitting TRBD1. Germline CDR1 and CDR2: MNHEY and SVGAGI. This CDR3 spans 16 amino acids. The DNA for the CDR3 is TGTGCCAGCAGTCACTCCGGACAGGGAATTTGGGAAAAACTGTTTTTT. Its translation is CASSHSGQGIWEKLFF.

This clonotype was found a few times. The chain joins TRBV12-3 or TRBV12-4 to TRBJ1-2, with D unclear. The germline V and J ends were trimmed by 2 bases and 2 bases, with 6 bases remaining between them. The CDR3 is 13 residues long. The CDR3 sequence: CASSLKANYGYTF. The DNA of the CDR3 is TGTGCCAGCAGTTTAAAAGCCAACTATGGCTACACCTTC.

Ten or more counts support this clonotype. Just one base apart from a much larger clone, this may be a read error. The J gene is TRBJ2-5, the V gene TRBV7-8; 15 positions match TRBD2. The germline gives CDR1 SGHVS, CDR2 FQNEAQ. V lost 2 bases and J lost 5; bases outside the gene matches: 12. The CDR3 spans 19 residues. In DNA, the CDR3 is TGTGCCAGCAGCTTACGTGGACTAGCGGGAGGGCCTGATCCCGAGACCCAGTACTTC. It encodes CASSLRGLAGGPDPETQYF.

This clonotype was seen repeatedly, ten times or more. This sequence joins TRBV7-2 and TRBJ1-5; 7 nucleotides agree with TRBD1. V lost 5 bases to trimming and J lost 2 bases; unmatched junction nucleotides: 6. Per the germline V gene, CDR1 is SGHTA and CDR2 is FQGNSA. This CDR3 spans 15 amino acids. In nucleotides, the CDR3 is TGTGCCAGCAGCCCGGACAGGCGAGGCAATCAGCCCCAGCATTTT. The encoded protein is CASSPDRRGNQPQHF. Based on the CDR3 plus reference TRBV7-2 and TRBJ1-5, the full variable domain is GAGVSQSPSNKVTEKGKDVELRCDPISGHTALYWYRQSLGQGLEFLIYFQGNSAPDKSGLPSDRFSAERTGGSVSTLTIQRTQQEDSAVYLCASSPDRRGNQPQHFGDGTRLSIL.

Of note for this clonotype: At one end the junction does not follow the germline gene, possibly because of a read error. The CDR3 DNA follows: TGTGCCACCAGCGGACTACTAGCGGGGAGGGGGAATGGGCAGTTCTTC. Its protein is CATSGLLAGRGNGQFF. The gene calls are TRBV15 and TRBJ2-1, with 10 bases matching TRBD2. CDR1 is LNHNV and CDR2 is YYDKDF in the germline V gene (reference sequence). The CDR3 consists of 16 residues.

This clonotype was detected ten times or more. The gene calls are TRBV7-9 and TRBJ1-1; D gene uncertain. CDR1 SEHNR and CDR2 FQNEAQ come from the germline V gene (reference sequence). The V end was cut by 6 bases, the J end by 3 bases, with 11 bases between. The CDR3 spans 13 residues. CDR3 amino acids: CASSRREDTEAFF. As DNA, the CDR3 is TGTGCCAGCAGTCGAAGAGAAGACACTGAAGCTTTCTTT.

By its share, this clonotype is medium-sized. The rearrangement uses TRBV29-1 and TRBJ2-1, with 11 positions matching TRBD2. With 5 bases clipped from V and 1 base from J, the junction kept 1 base outside the gene matches. Germline V gene sequence: CDR1 SQVTM, CDR2 ANQGSEA. The CDR3 loop spans 14 amino acids. In DNA, the CDR3 is TGCAGCGTTAGACTAGCGGGGTCCTACAATGAGCAGTTCTTC. Protein: CSVRLAGSYNEQFF.

The chain joins TRBV7-9 to TRBJ2-1; 9 nucleotides agree with TRBD2. Per germline, CDR1 SEHNR and CDR2 FQNEAQ (reference sequence). There are 17 residues in the CDR3. V shed 2 bases and J 9 bases; nucleotides not matched to a gene: 14. The DNA of the CDR3 is TGTGCCAGCAGCTTAATAGGGGTTAGCGGGAGTAGGGGTGAGCAGTTCTTC. It encodes CASSLIGVSGSRGEQFF.

On this clonotype itself: Its ends do not fully match the called genes, so a read error is possible. The V and J genes are TRBV5-1 and TRBJ2-2; D is possibly TRBD1 or TRBD2 (5 bases each). The CDR3 extends over 16 amino acids. Germline V gene sequence: CDR1 SGHRS, CDR2 YFSETQ. CDR3 bases: TGTGCCAGCAGCTCGACCCAGGATGCGGACACCGGGGAGCTGTTTTTC. This encodes CASSSTQDADTGELFF.

Many counts were recorded for this clonotype. V usage is TRBV6-5 and J usage is TRBJ2-7; D remains unclear. Trimming cost V 1 base and J 5 bases, with 15 bases left between them. Germline CDR1 MNHEY, CDR2 SVGAGI. The CDR3 is made up of 15 amino acids. CDR3 residues: CASSYFPPPVDEQYF. CDR3 nucleotide sequence: TGTGCCAGCAGTTACTTCCCCCCCCCTGTGGACGAGCAGTACTTC.

The chain combines TRBV5-5 with TRBJ2-5; no clear D gene. Trimming left V 0 bases short and J 4 bases short, with 19 bases between. CDR1 and CDR2 from the germline V gene are SGHKS and YYEKEE (reference sequence). This CDR3 has 17 residues. In nucleotides, the CDR3 is TGTGCCAGCAGCTTGGACGTGAACACTGAAGCTTTAGAGACCCAGTACTTC. It is translated as CASSLDVNTEALETQYF.

By frequency in the sample, this clonotype is medium-sized. The rearrangement joins TRBV10-3 to TRBJ1-4; D perhaps matches TRBD1 (5 bases). Trimming cost V 4 bases and J 7 bases, with 16 bases left between them. This CDR3 is built from 15 residues. CDR1 and CDR2 (germline): ENHRY, SYGVKD. The CDR3 spells CAISGGETRGEKLFF. In nucleotides, the CDR3 is TGTGCCATCAGTGGGGGGGAGACAAGAGGTGAAAAACTGTTTTTT.

Many counts were recorded for this clonotype. This sequence joins TRBV9 and TRBJ2-5; D gene ambiguous. CDR3 length: 13 residues. Per germline, CDR1 SGDLS and CDR2 YYNGEE. Trimming pared 6 bases from V and 4 bases from J, leaving 13 bases between. CDR3 protein: CASNTGLTETQYF. The CDR3 region has the DNA TGTGCCAGCAATACGGGCCTCACAGAGACCCAGTACTTC.

A word on this clonotype: The DNA is left out, because the CDR3 cannot be placed on it with certainty; the CDR3 is given as TCRdb lists it. This sequence joins TRBV11-2 and TRBJ2-7; the table's D call of TRBD1 was not tested on the DNA. Inclusive of both ends, the CDR3 amounts to 22 amino acids. Looked up from germline, CDR1 is SGHAT and CDR2 is FQNNGV. CDR3 protein: CASSFYICSAQLPGQAGLSTYF.

In its sample, this clonotype was seen many times. The chain is built from TRBV5-8 and TRBJ2-1, with D perhaps matching TRBD1 (6 bases). This CDR3 spans 15 amino acids. Germline CDR1 SGHTS, CDR2 YDEGEE. V gave up 1 base and J gave up 0 bases, with 8 bases separating them. Here the CDR3 reads CASSLLGGSYNEQFF. The CDR3 DNA sequence: TGTGCCAGCAGCTTGTTAGGGGGCTCCTACAATGAGCAGTTCTTC.

This clonotype was picked up many times. The CDR3 DNA sequence: TGTGCCTTCACTTCCTGGGAGTCAGGTGGGGCCAACGTCCTGACTTTC. Translating gives CAFTSWESGGANVLTF. The genes are TRBV30 and TRBJ2-6; D possibly corresponds to TRBD2 (5 bases). Trimming stripped 7 bases from V and 3 bases from J, with 19 bases between. From germline, CDR1 is GTSNPN and CDR2 SVGIG (reference sequence). This CDR3 is 16 amino acids long.